The 9 T cell receptor beta chains below come from one sample, sequenced in a study of blood T cell repertoires in COVID-19. The assay was immunoSEQ multiplex PCR, and TCRdb's table has in-frame clones only and misses some. The data show under 200,000 clones, about 82% seen once. The sequenced sample consisted of peripheral blood. These receptors originate from a woman aged 30 to 39 with acute or convalescent COVID-19.

V usage is TRBV7-2 and J usage is TRBJ1-5, with TRBD1 matching 8 bases. Looked up from germline, CDR1 is SGHTA and CDR2 is FQGNSA. The trim removed 4 bases at V and 0 bases at J, leaving 2 bases unmatched. The CDR3 is 15 residues long. The CDR3 DNA sequence: TGTGCCAGCAGCTACAGGGGGTATAGCAATCAGCCCCAGCATTTT. Its protein is CASSYRGYSNQPQHF. The full variable domain, rest sourced from reference TRBV7-2 and TRBJ1-5, is GAGVSQSPSNKVTEKGKDVELRCDPISGHTALYWYRQSLGQGLEFLIYFQGNSAPDKSGLPSDRFSAERTGGSVSTLTIQRTQQEDSAVYLCASSYRGYSNQPQHFGDGTRLSIL.

This clone was seen ten or more times. This sequence joins TRBV7-8 and TRBJ1-2; TRBD1 is a possible D gene (6 bases). The CDR3 loop spans 15 amino acids. Germline loops: CDR1 SGHVS, CDR2 FQNEAQ. Between the trimmed V and J ends, which lost 7 bases and 8 bases, there was a span of 23 bases. The CDR3 region is CASTFDPGQGRGYTF. Written as DNA, the CDR3 is TGTGCCAGCACCTTCGATCCGGGGCAGGGGAGAGGCTACACCTTC. Looking up the rest from reference TRBV7-8 and TRBJ1-2 gives the full variable domain: GAGVSQSPRYKVAKRGQDVALRCDPISGHVSLFWYQQALGQGPEFLTYFQNEAQLDKSGLPSDRFFAERPEGSVSTLKIQRTQQEDSAVYLCASTFDPGQGRGYTFGSGTRLTVV.

V is TRBV27 and J is TRBJ2-7; D remains unclear. V shed 3 bases and J shed 5 bases, with 17 bases lying between them. The V gene's germline CDR1 is MNHEY and CDR2 SMNVEV (reference sequence). The CDR3 totals 15 residues. The CDR3 loop reads CASSFEASGADEQYF. CDR3 sequence (DNA): TGTGCCAGCAGTTTCGAGGCCTCCGGAGCTGACGAGCAGTACTTC.

The rearrangement links TRBV28 to TRBJ1-1, with TRBD1 as a possible D gene (5 bases). The CDR3 consists of 14 residues. From germline, CDR1 is MDHEN and CDR2 SYDVKM. Trimming left V 7 bases short and J 0 bases short, with 12 bases between. CDR3 sequence reads: CASISGGMNTEAFF. The DNA of the CDR3 is TGTGCCAGCATTAGCGGGGGAATGAACACTGAAGCTTTCTTT.

The gene calls are TRBV7-8 and TRBJ1-2; 8 bases map to TRBD1. The V and J ends lost 0 bases and 2 bases, in that order; junction bases with no gene match: 8. There are 17 residues in the CDR3. Looked up from germline, CDR1 is SGHVS and CDR2 is FQNEAQ. The CDR3 spells CASSLARLRTGNYGYTF. The CDR3, as DNA: TGTGCCAGCAGCTTAGCGCGTCTGAGGACAGGGAACTATGGCTACACCTTC.

The chain links TRBV5-1 to TRBJ2-5, with 7 bases identical to TRBD1. J was trimmed by 7 bases and V by 4 bases; bases with no gene match: 7. The CDR3 is made up of 13 amino acids. Germline assignment: CDR1 SGHRS and CDR2 YFSETQ. CDR3: CASSPGQSRTQYF. CDR3 in DNA: TGCGCCAGCAGCCCGGGACAGTCACGGACCCAGTACTTC. The variable domain in full, with the rest retrieved from reference TRBV5-1 and TRBJ2-5, is KAGVTQTPRYLIKTRGQQVTLSCSPISGHRSVSWYQQTPGQGLQFLFEYFSETQRNKGNFPGRFSGRQFSNSRSEMNVSTLELGDSALYLCASSPGQSRTQYFGPGTRLLVL.

This rearrangement joins TRBV6-2 or TRBV6-3 to TRBJ2-7, with D perhaps TRBD1 (5 bases). This CDR3 contains 19 residues. V lost 0 bases to trimming and J lost 0 bases, with 21 bases between them. Germline-derived CDR1 and CDR2 are MNHEY and SVGEGT. The DNA for the CDR3 is TGTGCCAGCAGTTACTCGAAGACCCGAGCAGGGCTGAGCTCCTACGAGCAGTACTTC. This codes for CASSYSKTRAGLSSYEQYF.

The chain uses TRBV2 and TRBJ1-2, with D unresolved. There are 13 residues in the CDR3. V lost 4 bases, J lost 0 bases, and 6 bases lay in between. Germline lookup yields CDR1 SNHLY and CDR2 FYNNEI. Written as DNA, the CDR3 is TGTGCCAGCAGTGGGGCACCTAACTATGGCTACACCTTC. Encoded protein: CASSGAPNYGYTF.

This sequence joins TRBV3-1 (or the pseudogene TRBV3-2) and TRBJ2-5; 7 nucleotides line up with TRBD2. V dropped 0 bases and J dropped 5; count of bases not matched to a gene: 21. Germline CDR1 is LGHDT and CDR2 is YNNKEL (reference sequence). There are 20 residues in the CDR3. The CDR3 DNA sequence: TGTGCCAGCAGCCAAGATCGCGGGGGTAAGAGCGGCCTCTTGCCGGAGACCCAGTACTTC. Its translation: CASSQDRGGKSGLLPETQYF.